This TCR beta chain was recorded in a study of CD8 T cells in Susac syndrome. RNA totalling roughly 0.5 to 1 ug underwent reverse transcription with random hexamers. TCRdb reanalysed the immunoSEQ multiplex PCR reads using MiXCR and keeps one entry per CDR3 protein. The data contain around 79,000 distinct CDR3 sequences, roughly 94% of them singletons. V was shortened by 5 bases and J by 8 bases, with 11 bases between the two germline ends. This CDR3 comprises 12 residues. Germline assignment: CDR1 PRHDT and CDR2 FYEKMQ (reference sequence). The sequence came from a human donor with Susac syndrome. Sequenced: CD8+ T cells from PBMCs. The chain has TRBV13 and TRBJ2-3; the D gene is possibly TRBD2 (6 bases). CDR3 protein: CASSQPGGTQYF. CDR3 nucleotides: TGTGCCAGCAGCCAGCCCGGGGGTACGCAGTATTTT.